The clone carrying this TCR beta chain occurred a few times. From the PCR reads, TCRdb called clonotypes with MiXCR, one entry per CDR3 protein. In the table there are approximately 97,000 distinct CDR3 sequences, roughly 51% of which are singletons. The data were obtained in a study of CDR3 diversity in severe acne. This CDR3 has 14 amino acids. Deletions cut 0 bases from V and 5 bases from J, with 7 bases between. Germline loops: CDR1 ENHRY, CDR2 SYGVKD. Input material: blood. V usage is TRBV10-3 and J usage is TRBJ2-2; no reliable D call. This receptor was identified in a male donor with acne. CDR3 in amino acids: CAISESTRTGELFF. In DNA, the CDR3 is TGTGCCATCAGTGAGTCGACGCGTACCGGGGAGCTGTTTTTT.